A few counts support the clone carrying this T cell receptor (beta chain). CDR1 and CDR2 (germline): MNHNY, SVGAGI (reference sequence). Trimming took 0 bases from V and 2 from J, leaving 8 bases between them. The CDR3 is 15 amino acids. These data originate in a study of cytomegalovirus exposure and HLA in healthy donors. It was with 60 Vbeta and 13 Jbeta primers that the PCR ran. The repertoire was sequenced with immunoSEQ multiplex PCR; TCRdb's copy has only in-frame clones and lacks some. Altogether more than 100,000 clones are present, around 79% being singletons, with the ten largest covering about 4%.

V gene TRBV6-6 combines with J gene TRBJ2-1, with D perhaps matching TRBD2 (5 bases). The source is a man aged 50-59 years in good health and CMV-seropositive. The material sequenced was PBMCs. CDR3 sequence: CASSYSAGPYNEQFF. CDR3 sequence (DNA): TGTGCCAGCAGTTACTCGGCGGGCCCCTACAATGAGCAGTTCTTC.